The 20 T cell receptor beta chains given below trace back to one sample, sequenced in a study of beta chain features in type 1 diabetes. Expressed TCRB transcripts were sequenced because the entire RNA isolate underwent reverse transcription. Only in-frame clones appear in the TCRdb table, and some are missing; sequencing was by immunoSEQ multiplex PCR. This sample carries about 150,000 clones, just over 9% of them seen once, and the ten largest clones take around 0.68%. Sequencing input: central memory CD4+ T cells from blood. These receptors came from a man younger than 35 in good health.

V usage is TRBV10-3 and J usage is TRBJ2-5, with a possible D match to TRBD2 (5 bases). This CDR3 region has 15 residues. V was pared by 7 bases and J by 1 base, with 16 bases between. Germline V gene lookup returns CDR1 ENHRY and CDR2 SYGVKD. CDR3 in DNA: TGTGCCATCACCCCCGGACTGAGGAGCCAAGAGACCCAGTACTTC. The encoded protein is CAITPGLRSQETQYF.

The gene calls are TRBV27 and TRBJ2-7, with D possibly matching TRBD1 (6 bases). CDR3 size: 13 residues. Trimming took off 6 bases at V and 2 bases at J, with 11 bases between the two ends. Germline V CDR1 and CDR2: MNHEY, SMNVEV (reference sequence). CDR3 DNA sequence: TGTGCCAGCAGCCGGACAGAGACCTACGAGCAGTACTTC. Its protein is CASSRTETYEQYF.

This clone has only a few counts. This chain connects TRBV29-1 to TRBJ1-2; D remains unclear. CDR3 length: 14 amino acids. With 0 bases removed from V and 4 bases from J, the gap between germline ends came to 12 bases. CDR1 is SQVTM and CDR2 is ANQGSEA in the germline V gene. In DNA form, the CDR3 reads TGCAGCGTTGAAGATACCGCCGCGGGCTATGGCTACACCTTC. It encodes CSVEDTAAGYGYTF. Full variable domain (remainder filled in from reference TRBV29-1 and TRBJ1-2): SAVISQKPSRDICQRGTSLTIQCQVDSQVTMMFWYRQQPGQSLTLIATANQGSEATYESGFVIDKFPISRPNLTFSTLTVSNMSPEDSSIYLCSVEDTAAGYGYTFGSGTRLTVV.

This clone was recorded a few times. V gene TRBV7-3 combines with J gene TRBJ2-7, with 9 bases fitting TRBD2. The trim removed 3 bases at V and 7 bases at J, leaving 10 bases unmatched. From germline, CDR1 is SGHTA and CDR2 FQGTGA. CDR3 length equals 15 residues. The CDR3 here is CASSLWGGGAGEQYF. In DNA form, the CDR3 reads TGTGCCAGCAGCTTGTGGGGCGGGGGGGCCGGAGAGCAGTACTTC.

The chain uses TRBV11-3 and TRBJ2-7, with TRBD1 identical over 8 bases. The CDR3 extends over 16 amino acids. Germline values: CDR1 SGHNT, CDR2 YENEEA. The V segment lost 0 bases and the J segment 3 bases; nucleotides outside the gene matches: 7. CDR3 in amino acids: CASSLDSFGTGYEQYF. The CDR3 nucleotides read TGTGCCAGCAGCTTAGATTCGTTCGGGACAGGCTACGAGCAGTACTTC.

V is TRBV5-6 and J is TRBJ1-6; TRBD1 is a possible D gene (6 bases). CDR1 and CDR2 from the germline V gene are SGHDT and YYEEEE. The V and J ends lost 0 bases and 4 bases respectively, with 14 bases between them. The CDR3 runs 17 residues. CDR3 region: CASSLGGRTDYNSPLHF. Written as DNA, the CDR3 is TGTGCCAGCAGCTTGGGCGGAAGGACAGATTATAATTCACCCCTCCACTTT. Complete variable domain (other parts from reference TRBV5-6 and TRBJ1-6): DAGVTQSPTHLIKTRGQQVTLRCSPKSGHDTVSWYQQALGQGPQFIFQYYEEEERQRGNFPDRFSGHQFPNYSSELNVNALLLGDSALYLCASSLGGRTDYNSPLHFGNGTRLTVT.

This clone was counted a few times. This chain joins TRBV2 and TRBJ2-2, with 7 bases fitting TRBD1. V lost 5 bases and J lost 0; bases outside the gene matches: 3. The length of the CDR3 is 15 residues. Germline values: CDR1 SNHLY, CDR2 FYNNEI. The DNA of the CDR3 is TGTGCCAGCAGTACCCAGGGGGCGAACACCGGGGAGCTGTTTTTT. This translates into CASSTQGANTGELFF.

This clone has at least ten counts. The chain recombines TRBV18 with TRBJ1-1; D perhaps matches TRBD1 (6 bases). Trimming removed 6 bases at V and 4 bases at J, with 9 bases between. The CDR3 runs to 12 residues. Germline-derived CDR1 and CDR2 are KGHSH and LQKENI. The CDR3 coding sequence is TGTGCCAGCTCTCAAGGGGGCACTGAAGCTTTCTTT. Amino acid sequence: CASSQGGTEAFF.

This clone was observed a few times. The chain recombines TRBV27 with TRBJ2-1; 11 bases are a match to TRBD2. V shed 5 bases and J 4 bases; nucleotides not matched to a gene: 1. The CDR3 covers 14 residues. CDR1 is MNHEY and CDR2 is SMNVEV in the germline V gene (reference sequence). The CDR3: CASSVAGGYNEQFF. The CDR3 DNA reads TGTGCCAGCAGTGTAGCGGGGGGGTACAATGAGCAGTTCTTC.

The table lists this clone with many counts. This chain uses TRBV6-5 with TRBJ2-7, with D maybe TRBD1 (6 bases). V lost 7 bases, J lost 5 bases, and 9 bases lay in between. In germline, CDR1 is MNHEY, CDR2 SVGAGI. CDR3 length equals 11 residues. The CDR3 region has the DNA TGTGCCAGCACCAACAGGGACGAGCAGTACTTC. This codes for CASTNRDEQYF.

This clone was recorded at least ten times. J is TRBJ2-7 and V is TRBV30; the match to TRBD1 covers 9 bases. Germline-derived CDR1 and CDR2 are GTSNPN and SVGIG (reference sequence). CDR3 length: 13 residues. V lost 5 bases and J lost 3; bases outside the gene matches: 5. The chain's CDR3 is CAWGTGTSYEQYF. The DNA of the CDR3 is TGTGCCTGGGGGACAGGGACAAGCTACGAGCAGTACTTC.

This clone came up a few times. J is TRBJ1-2 and V is TRBV6-5, with a tentative D call TRBD1 (5 bases). V lost 6 bases and J lost 1, with 15 bases in between. From germline, CDR1 is MNHEY and CDR2 SVGAGI. The CDR3 contains 15 residues. CDR3 region: CASSPGQGLNYGYTF. The CDR3 DNA is TGTGCCAGCAGCCCCGGCCAGGGACTTAACTATGGCTACACCTTC.

The chain has TRBV30 and TRBJ1-1, with D unresolved. CDR1 GTSNPN and CDR2 SVGIG come from the germline V gene (reference sequence). The length of the CDR3 is 12 residues. Between the trimmed V and J ends, which lost 2 bases and 7 bases, there was a span of 11 bases. This CDR3 reads CAWSSGSYEAFF. The CDR3 DNA is TGTGCCTGGAGTTCCGGGAGTTATGAAGCTTTCTTT.

The chain couples TRBV19 to TRBJ1-5; 7 positions match TRBD1. Trimming took 3 bases from V and 3 from J; bases not matched to a gene: 5. The V gene's germline CDR1 is LNHDA and CDR2 SQIVND (reference sequence). This CDR3 has 15 residues. The CDR3 DNA reads TGTGCCAGTAGTATTTACGACAGGGTCAATCAGCCCCAGCATTTT. It specifies CASSIYDRVNQPQHF.

A few counts support this clone. The chain is built from TRBV4-2 and TRBJ2-7, with 11 bases lining up with TRBD2. Germline CDR1 and CDR2: LGHNA and YNFKEQ. V dropped 2 bases and J dropped 0; count of bases not matched to a gene: 3. CDR3 length: 16 amino acids. The CDR3 region is CASSQPSGGLSYEQYF. The CDR3 region has the DNA TGTGCCAGCAGCCAACCTAGCGGGGGGCTCTCCTACGAGCAGTACTTC.

This clone was seen more than once but under ten times. The chain uses TRBV5-4 and TRBJ2-4; D gene unclear. This CDR3 is built from 12 residues. The germline gives CDR1 SGHNT, CDR2 YYREEE (reference sequence). V was clipped by 2 bases and J by 7 bases, with 7 bases between them. CDR3 DNA: TGTGCCAGCAGCTTAGACGGGAACATTCAGTACTTC. Its protein product is CASSLDGNIQYF.

V is TRBV4-3 and J is TRBJ1-2; D gene unclear. The CDR3 has 13 residues. Trimming took 3 bases from V and 3 from J, leaving 8 bases between them. CDR1 is LGHNA, CDR2 YSLEER, per germline. The CDR3 DNA sequence: TGCGCCAGCAGCCAGTCCGTATACTATGGCTACACCTTC. It yields the protein CASSQSVYYGYTF.

This clone has a count of ten or more. This chain joins TRBV30 and TRBJ2-1, with TRBD1 identical over 8 bases. Per the germline V gene, CDR1 is GTSNPN and CDR2 is SVGIG (reference sequence). CDR3 length equals 15 residues. V shed 2 bases, J shed 3 bases, and the junction held 6 bases outside the gene matches. CDR3: CAWSIGQGGYNEQFF. DNA of the CDR3: TGTGCCTGGAGTATAGGACAGGGAGGCTACAATGAGCAGTTCTTC. The complete variable domain, with remaining parts taken from reference TRBV30 and TRBJ2-1, reads SQTIHQWPATLVQPVGSPLSLECTVEGTSNPNLYWYRQAAGRGLQLLFYSVGIGQISSEVPQNLSASRPQDRQFILSSKKLLLSDSGFYLCAWSIGQGGYNEQFFGPGTRLTVL.

This clone was detected a few times. The V call is TRBV4-3, the J call TRBJ2-7, with a weak D call TRBD2 (6 bases). Trimming removed 1 base from V and 1 base from J, with 8 bases in between. The germline gives CDR1 LGHNA, CDR2 YSLEER. The CDR3 consists of 14 residues. CDR3 bases: TGCGCCAGCAGCCAAGGGCGGGGATCCTACGAGCAGTACTTC. It yields the protein CASSQGRGSYEQYF.

The V and J genes are TRBV7-2 and TRBJ1-4, with D possibly being TRBD1 (5 bases). Trimming cost V 6 bases and J 10 bases, with 24 bases left between them. The CDR3 sequence is 16 residues long. CDR1 SGHTA and CDR2 FQGNSA come from the germline V gene. For the CDR3, the DNA is TGTGCCAGCAGGGAACCTTTGACAGCGGGAATGGGAAAACTGTTTTTT. It translates to CASREPLTAGMGKLFF.